This T cell receptor (beta chain) was observed in a study of shared clonotypes between healthy human individuals (dated by TCRdb to about 2020). At the level of the whole study: Two women and a few men aged 18 to 49 years were included in the cohort. Libraries were prepared and TCR repertoires were sequenced by different laboratories using diverse techniques, in order to increase sequencing depth and limit assay-specific biases. Per donor, three plates each were used for CD4 naive and CD4 memory, two for CD8 naive, and one for CD8 memory. The study deeply sequenced blood TCR repertoires of about five healthy adults to estimate repertoire size and the extent of clonotype sharing between individuals. Each donor's leukapheresis produced roughly between roughly 0.85 and 9.5 billion PBMCs. On the study overall, not on this receptor specifically: Estimated clonotype richness was generally larger for naive than for memory subsets. Compared with non-shared clonotypes, clonotypes shared by all four sorted-subset donors had higher generation probabilities. Incomplete sequencing was indicated by rarefaction of sorted-subset datasets, despite the large sequencing depth. Based on pairwise subsampling, the degree of clonotype sharing among donors was expected to be affected by sequencing depth. Because the study included only a small number of donors, the genetic and exposure-history diversity represented was limited. When several donors were compared, the shared fraction of clonotypes was about 5.4% for naive CD4, 3% to 4% for naive CD8, 2.3% for memory CD4, and under 0.5% for memory CD8. Sampling was restricted to blood, and TCR repertoires in tissues likely differ from the TCR repertoires found in blood.

Healthy HIV-negative adults with no recently reported acute infections or vaccinations were included as donors. Every donor was a Caucasian adult living in Nashville, Tennessee, USA. CD4+ T cells were enriched through magnetic negative selection, after which naive cells were positively selected on CD45RA and the remaining negative fraction served as the memory subset. Blood was collected by leukapheresis, and PBMCs were isolated by Ficoll-Histopaque density gradient centrifugation and then cryopreserved in liquid nitrogen vapor phase. Purity and quantity of every magnetically sorted T cell population were checked by analytical flow cytometry. From each sorted fraction, genomic DNA was isolated and quantified by UV absorbance on a Nanodrop 2000c. This clone was observed at least ten times. Its binding antigen is unknown. Per-base quality was not reported, and no clone a single base away is much larger than it.

Trimmed from V: 0 bases; trimmed from J: 6 bases; junction bases lacking a gene match: 7. Counted from cysteine to phenylalanine, this CDR3 has 15 amino acids. Only CDR3 DNA is held: 45 bases, read in frame from base 1. The germline V gene (reference sequence) supplies CDR1 SGHNT and CDR2 YYREEE. TCR CDR3 regions were amplified from genomic DNA by multiplex PCR using the deep immunoSEQ assay. Extracted genomic DNA from each cell subset was spread evenly across all wells of several immunoSEQ 96-well plates, with each plate serving as a replicate. Each replicate PCR for sorted subsets received around 200 ng genomic DNA, equal to about 29,000 T cell genomes. The purified libraries were quantified using a Qubit 3.0 fluorometer, sized with a Bioanalyzer 2100, and then quantified again using the KAPA Library Quantification kit. Each immunoSEQ 96-well plate was sequenced on its own single-read 150-cycle Illumina NextSeq 550 flow cell. Turning to the authors' computational methods: Because the immunoSEQ output included only junctional sequences and no quality scores, the filtering could not be the same as the filtering used for full-length reads. Sequences were annotated with PyIR, a Python wrapper for IgBLAST v1.9, using IMGT germline references to assign V/J genes and CDR3. Reads were removed for weak V/J assignments (E-value above 1e-6), missing CDR3, stop codons, out-of-frame junctions, or ambiguous translated residues. V3J clonotypes were defined as sequences sharing an identical inferred V gene, J gene, and CDR3 amino acid sequence. Percentage overlap between repertoires was computed as shared unique clonotypes divided by the size of the smaller repertoire. Three approaches were used to assess repertoire richness: RTK rarefaction, the Chao1 estimator, and Recon v2.1 estimates of unobserved clonotypes. For all TCRbeta clonotypes obtained by the gDNA method from several donors, generation probabilities were computed with OLGA. Not all clones reach the TCRdb copy of this immuneACCESS table, which keeps in-frame sequences only. Checked studies attribute under half of the gap to unresolved V genes and leave the rest unexplained. Clone size and V and J calls were adopted from that table, with D and trimming inferred from the DNA. Within this sample are some 900,000 clones, with 76% of them counted one time only. Jointly, the top ten make up approximately 1.5% of the sample.

The source material was memory CD4+ T cells sorted from blood. Reading the label with the study, this specimen's cell subset or site is: CD45RA-negative fraction. The V and J genes are TRBV5-4 and TRBJ2-7; 9 middle bases align to TRBD2. The origin of this receptor is a young man in good health. CDR3 reads: CASSLAGTSSSEQYF. The nucleotide sequence reads TGTGCCAGCAGCTTGGCCGGGACTAGCAGTTCCGAGCAGTACTTC.